Included here is one T cell receptor (beta chain) sequence, with context. Antigen unknown. The V and J ends lost 2 bases and 0 bases respectively, with 7 bases between them. The CDR3 sequence is 15 residues long. Germline V CDR1 and CDR2: SGHDN, FVKESK. Carrying unique molecular identifiers, the cDNA also gained a universal primer site through template switching. One entry per CDR3 protein results from TCRdb running MiXCR on the 5' RACE reads. This table has some 1,600,000 distinct CDR3 sequences, more than 30% appearing once. This record comes from a study of identical twins. General observations from the study: Low generation-probability sequences were in excess among twin-shared out-of-frame alpha sequences. Where beta out-of-frame sequences were concerned, excess twin sharing was weaker. Invariant MAIT and iNKT cells may have partly biased zero-insertion analyses.

The TCR was taken from a newborn girl in good health. The V call is TRBV14, the J call TRBJ2-2; D is ambiguous. The material sequenced was cord blood. CDR3 DNA sequence: TGTGCCAGCAGCCAACTGGTCGCGAACACCGGGGAGCTGTTTTTT. It translates to CASSQLVANTGELFF.